One and the same sample provided the 28 T cell receptor beta chains below, sequenced in a study of control samples from healthy donors and cancer patients. The table came from immunoSEQ multiplex PCR; TCRdb's copy has only in-frame clones and leaves some out. Altogether roughly 120,000 clones are present, about nine tenths being singletons, with the ten largest covering 6% to 8%. Specimen: blood. These receptors all come from a woman younger than 30 in good health.

This clone has just one count. The chain carries TRBV2 and TRBJ1-2, with D possibly matching TRBD1 (5 bases). This CDR3 contains 12 residues. V was shortened by 7 bases and J by 8 bases, with 14 bases between the two germline ends. Germline CDR1 and CDR2: SNHLY and FYNNEI. CDR3 DNA sequence: TGTGCCAGCAAGTGGGCAGGGTTCGGCTACACCTTC. It yields the protein CASKWAGFGYTF.

The sample holds a few counts of this clone. The rearrangement uses TRBV28 and TRBJ1-6, with unresolved D. The CDR3 loop spans 13 amino acids. Trimming pared 7 bases from V and 6 bases from J, leaving 10 bases between. Germline CDR1 is MDHEN and CDR2 is SYDVKM. This CDR3 is CASNKDLNSPLHF. In nucleotides, the CDR3 is TGTGCCAGCAATAAGGATCTTAATTCACCCCTCCACTTT.

This clone was detected a few times. This chain joins TRBV27 and TRBJ1-6, with D uncertain. Looked up from germline, CDR1 is MNHEY and CDR2 is SMNVEV (reference sequence). The CDR3 spans 13 residues. V lost 3 bases to trimming and J lost 4 bases, with 4 bases between them. The CDR3 coding sequence is TGTGCCAGCAGTTTCGAATATAATTCACCCCTCCACTTT. Translating it yields CASSFEYNSPLHF.

The CDR3 bases are TGTGCCAGCAGCCAAGACCCCCGGTCAGAAGCTTTCTTT. It codes for CASSQDPRSEAFF. The V gene is TRBV14, the J gene TRBJ1-1; D call uncertain. This CDR3 has 13 residues. With 0 bases removed from V and 8 bases from J, the gap between germline ends came to 10 bases. The germline gives CDR1 SGHDN, CDR2 FVKESK.

The V and J genes are TRBV7-9 and TRBJ2-5, with 8 bases identical to TRBD2. Looked up from germline, CDR1 is SEHNR and CDR2 is FQNEAQ (reference sequence). This CDR3 region has 16 residues. J lost 4 bases, V lost 2 bases, and 9 bases had no gene match. CDR3 DNA: TGTGCCAGCAGCTTACCGGGACTAGGAATGGGAGAGACCCAGTACTTC. It encodes CASSLPGLGMGETQYF.

The chain employs TRBV6-6 and TRBJ1-5, with no clear D. Looked up from germline, CDR1 is MNHNY and CDR2 is SVGAGI (reference sequence). Trimming left V 10 bases short and J 5 bases short, with 12 bases between. CDR3 length: 12 residues. CDR3 residues: CATKIQDQPQHF. CDR3 sequence (DNA): TGTGCCACCAAAATCCAAGATCAGCCCCAGCATTTT.

This clone was detected only once. The genes are TRBV29-1 and TRBJ1-1; D gene unclear. V lost 6 bases to trimming and J lost 1 base, with 15 bases between them. Germline CDR1 reads SQVTM; CDR2 reads ANQGSEA. This CDR3 comprises 14 residues. CDR3 loop: CSVVRGLGNTEAFF. CDR3 DNA: TGCAGCGTGGTGCGGGGATTGGGGAACACTGAAGCTTTCTTT. The full variable domain, completed using reference TRBV29-1 and TRBJ1-1, is SAVISQKPSRDICQRGTSLTIQCQVDSQVTMMFWYRQQPGQSLTLIATANQGSEATYESGFVIDKFPISRPNLTFSTLTVSNMSPEDSSIYLCSVVRGLGNTEAFFGQGTRLTVV.

The chain couples TRBV9 to TRBJ2-3; D remains ambiguous. Between the trimmed V and J ends, which lost 4 bases and 3 bases, there was a span of 27 bases. The CDR3 is 19 amino acids. Per the germline V gene, CDR1 is SGDLS and CDR2 is YYNGEE. The CDR3 DNA reads TGTGCCAGCAGCCAATCCCCCGACCCGCTGACAAAAGGAACAGATACGCAGTATTTT. Translated: CASSQSPDPLTKGTDTQYF.

This chain joins TRBV7-3 and TRBJ2-6, with D maybe TRBD1 (6 bases). Deletions cut 5 bases from V and 0 bases from J, with 8 bases between. Germline V gene sequence: CDR1 SGHTA, CDR2 FQGTGA. The CDR3 is made up of 15 amino acids. The CDR3 region is CASSQGGSGANVLTF. The CDR3, as DNA: TGTGCCAGCAGCCAAGGGGGCTCTGGGGCCAACGTCCTGACTTTC.

Worth noting for this clone: A junction boundary mismatches the germline segment, possibly from a read error. The chain has TRBV30 and TRBJ2-7; D is possibly TRBD1 or TRBD2 (5 bases each). Germline CDR1 and CDR2: GTSNPN and SVGIG (reference sequence). The CDR3 is 12 amino acids. CDR3 bases: TGTGCCTGGAGTTCTGACGGGGCACCTCACTCTTTC. This codes for CAWSSDGAPHSF.

The genes are TRBV7-2 and TRBJ2-3; 9 bases align to TRBD1. The germline gives CDR1 SGHTA, CDR2 FQGNSA. The J segment lost 0 bases and the V segment lost 5 bases, leaving 6 bases of the junction unmatched. CDR3 length equals 16 residues. CDR3 DNA sequence: TGTGCCAGCAGCCACCTACAGGGGGCTAGCACAGATACGCAGTATTTT. Translated: CASSHLQGASTDTQYF. Looking up the rest from reference TRBV7-2 and TRBJ2-3 gives the full variable domain: GAGVSQSPSNKVTEKGKDVELRCDPISGHTALYWYRQSLGQGLEFLIYFQGNSAPDKSGLPSDRFSAERTGGSVSTLTIQRTQQEDSAVYLCASSHLQGASTDTQYFGPGTRLTVL.

The rearrangement uses TRBV27 and TRBJ2-7, with D possibly matching TRBD2 (5 bases). The germline CDR1 and CDR2 sequences are MNHEY and SMNVEV (reference sequence). Trimming took off 0 bases at V and 1 base at J, with 10 bases between the two ends. CDR3 length equals 15 residues. CDR3 bases: TGTGCCAGCAGTTTATCAGCCACTAGTTCCTACGAGCAGTACTTC. Translated, it gives CASSLSATSSYEQYF.

V is TRBV11-3 and J is TRBJ2-2, with 14 bases matching TRBD2. V was clipped by 2 bases and J by 5 bases; unmatched bases: 10. Germline V CDR1 and CDR2: SGHNT, YENEEA. The CDR3 has 19 amino acids. The CDR3 DNA is TGTGCCAGCAGCTTAACCCGGACCGGGACTAGCGGGAGAACCGGGGAGCTGTTTTTT. It yields the protein CASSLTRTGTSGRTGELFF.

This chain uses TRBV18 with TRBJ2-5, with 10 bases matching TRBD2. Per the germline V gene, CDR1 is KGHSH and CDR2 is LQKENI. The junction had 4 bases not matched to a gene; V was cut back by 5 bases and J by 1 base. The length of the CDR3 is 15 residues. The CDR3 DNA follows: TGTGCCAGCTCATCGGGACTAGCGCCCCAAGAGACCCAGTACTTC. Its translation is CASSSGLAPQETQYF. Full variable domain (missing parts from reference TRBV18 and TRBJ2-5): NAGVMQNPRHLVRRRGQEARLRCSPMKGHSHVYWYRQLPEEGLKFMVYLQKENIIDESGMPKERFSAEFPKEGPSILRIQQVVRGDSAAYFCASSSGLAPQETQYFGPGTRLLVL.

The rearrangement links TRBV5-6 to TRBJ1-3, with TRBD1 as a possible D gene (5 bases). CDR1 and CDR2 (germline): SGHDT, YYEEEE. This CDR3 comprises 12 residues. The V end was cut by 7 bases, the J end by 5 bases, with 10 bases between. The CDR3, as DNA: TGTGCCAGCGTGCAGGGTAGAAACACCATATATTTT. Its protein product is CASVQGRNTIYF.

The chain is built from TRBV5-1 and TRBJ1-2; a possible D gene is TRBD1 (6 bases). Looked up from germline, CDR1 is SGHRS and CDR2 is YFSETQ. Trimming pared 4 bases from V and 4 bases from J, leaving 17 bases between. The CDR3 contains 15 residues. Here the CDR3 reads CASSLGGRGPYGYTF. As DNA, the CDR3 is TGCGCCAGCAGCCTGGGCGGCAGGGGTCCCTATGGCTACACCTTC.

The J gene is TRBJ2-7, the V gene TRBV7-9; weak D call: TRBD2 (5 bases). This CDR3 has 13 residues. The V end was cut by 10 bases, the J end by 3 bases, with 16 bases between. Germline lookup yields CDR1 SEHNR and CDR2 FQNEAQ (reference sequence). The CDR3 spells CAIQTGNNYEQYF. The CDR3 bases are TGTGCCATCCAGACGGGAAATAACTACGAGCAGTACTTC.

The chain is built from TRBV25-1 and TRBJ1-4, with D possibly being TRBD1 (5 bases). There are 12 residues in the CDR3. From germline, CDR1 is MGHDK and CDR2 SYGVNS. V gave up 7 bases and J gave up 7 bases, with 10 bases separating them. The CDR3 here is CASTGGGEKLFF. For the CDR3, the DNA is TGTGCCAGCACAGGTGGGGGTGAAAAACTGTTTTTT.

This rearrangement joins TRBV19 to TRBJ1-5; no clear D gene. Trimming cost V 3 bases and J 0 bases, with 9 bases left between them. This CDR3 is 15 amino acids long. CDR1 is LNHDA, CDR2 SQIVND, per germline (reference sequence). The CDR3 DNA reads TGTGCCAGTAGTATTGGAGGAAATAGCAATCAGCCCCAGCATTTT. It translates to CASSIGGNSNQPQHF.

This clone has just one count. The V call is TRBV18, the J call TRBJ2-2; TRBD2 agrees at 9 bases. Trimming cost V 6 bases and J 5 bases; bases outside gene matches: 4. The germline gives CDR1 KGHSH, CDR2 LQKENI. The length of the CDR3 is 14 residues. The CDR3 reads CASSLTSGTGELFF. CDR3 bases: TGTGCCAGCTCCCTCACTAGCGGGACCGGGGAGCTGTTTTTT.

The rearrangement links TRBV7-2 to TRBJ2-5; D is possibly TRBD1 (6 bases). The CDR3 has 17 amino acids. Trimming stripped 2 bases from V and 5 bases from J, with 21 bases between. Germline loops: CDR1 SGHTA, CDR2 FQGNSA. CDR3 loop: CASSLRSRQGLGETQYF. DNA of the CDR3: TGTGCCAGCAGCTTAAGGTCCCGGCAGGGGTTAGGGGAGACCCAGTACTTC.

The chain is built from TRBV30 and TRBJ2-2; 8 bases align to TRBD2. Looked up from germline, CDR1 is GTSNPN and CDR2 is SVGIG (reference sequence). The CDR3 runs 15 residues. V lost 2 bases and J lost 1; bases outside the gene matches: 3. Written as DNA, the CDR3 is TGTGCCTGGAGTCGCGGGGGGCTGAACACCGGGGAGCTGTTTTTT. Residues: CAWSRGGLNTGELFF.

The J gene is TRBJ1-2, the V gene TRBV4-3; D not certain. Germline CDR1 and CDR2: LGHNA and YSLEER. Trimming took 0 bases from V and 0 from J, leaving 11 bases between them. The CDR3 sequence is 16 residues long. The CDR3 spells CASSQDRADANYGYTF. The CDR3 nucleotides read TGCGCCAGCAGCCAAGATAGGGCAGATGCTAACTATGGCTACACCTTC.

J is TRBJ2-3 and V is TRBV19; D is uncertain. Per germline, CDR1 LNHDA and CDR2 SQIVND (reference sequence). The V gene lost 6 bases and the J gene lost 0 bases, with 10 bases spanning the gap. CDR3 length equals 14 residues. The CDR3 is CASRVRPSTDTQYF. The CDR3 DNA reads TGTGCCAGTAGAGTGAGGCCGAGCACAGATACGCAGTATTTT.

This chain connects TRBV6-5 to TRBJ1-1, with TRBD1 identical over 8 bases. The length of the CDR3 is 14 residues. The V segment lost 4 bases and the J segment 0 bases; nucleotides outside the gene matches: 1. CDR1 and CDR2 (germline): MNHEY, SVGAGI. CDR3 in amino acids: CASSLTGVNTEAFF. CDR3 sequence (DNA): TGTGCCAGCAGTTTGACAGGGGTGAACACTGAAGCTTTCTTT.

The rearrangement links TRBV5-1 to TRBJ2-3; D is unresolved. CDR1 is SGHRS and CDR2 is YFSETQ in the germline V gene. V gave up 7 bases and J gave up 2 bases, with 14 bases separating them. The CDR3 has 14 residues. Here the CDR3 reads CASQSGAHTDTQYF. The CDR3 DNA is TGCGCCAGCCAGTCGGGTGCGCACACAGATACGCAGTATTTT.

This chain joins TRBV10-3 and TRBJ1-1; D is undetermined. The CDR3 has 13 amino acids. The germline V gene encodes CDR1 ENHRY and CDR2 SYGVKD. V was trimmed by 7 bases and J by 2 bases, leaving 11 bases between them. The CDR3 DNA follows: TGTGCCATCACCACCGACCCTAACACTGAAGCTTTCTTT. Residues: CAITTDPNTEAFF.

The chain has TRBV4-2 and TRBJ2-7, with 8 bases matching TRBD1. J lost 4 bases, V lost 0 bases, and 5 bases had no gene match. The CDR3 length is 15 residues. CDR1 and CDR2 from the germline V gene are LGHNA and YNFKEQ. The CDR3 DNA reads as TGTGCCAGCAGCCAAGATTGGGACAGGAGATACGAGCAGTACTTC. Translating gives CASSQDWDRRYEQYF.